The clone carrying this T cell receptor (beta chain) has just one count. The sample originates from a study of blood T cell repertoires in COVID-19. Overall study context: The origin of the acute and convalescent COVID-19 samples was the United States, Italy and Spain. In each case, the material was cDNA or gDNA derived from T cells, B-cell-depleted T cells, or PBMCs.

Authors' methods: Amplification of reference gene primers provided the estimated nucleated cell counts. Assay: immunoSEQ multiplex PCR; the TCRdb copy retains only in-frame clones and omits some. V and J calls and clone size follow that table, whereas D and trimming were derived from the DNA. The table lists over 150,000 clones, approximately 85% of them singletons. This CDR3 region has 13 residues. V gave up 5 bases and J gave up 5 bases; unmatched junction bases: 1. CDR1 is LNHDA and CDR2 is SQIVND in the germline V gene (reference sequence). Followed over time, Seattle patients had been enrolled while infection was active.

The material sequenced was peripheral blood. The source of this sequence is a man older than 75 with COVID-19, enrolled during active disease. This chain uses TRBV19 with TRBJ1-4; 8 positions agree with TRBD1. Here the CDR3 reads CASSRDRNEKLFF. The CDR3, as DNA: TGTGCCAGTAGTCGGGACAGGAATGAAAAACTGTTTTTT.